This T cell receptor beta chain was recovered during a study of shared clonotypes between healthy human individuals (dated by TCRdb to between 2020 and 2021). For the study in its entirety: The cohort included three men and two women between 18 and 49 years of age. To increase sequencing depth and limit assay-specific biases, TCR repertoire library preparation and sequencing were carried out by different laboratories using diverse techniques. Between about 0.8 and 9 billion PBMCs per donor were obtained by leukapheresis. To estimate repertoire size and how much clonotypes are shared between individuals, the study performed deep sequencing of blood TCR repertoires from roughly five healthy adults.

As regards this clone: Which antigen it targets is not known. Base qualities are missing; no much larger clone stands one base away.

Overall study results and their limits: Sampling was limited to blood, and TCR repertoires in tissue likely differ from TCR repertoires in blood. The genetic and exposure-history diversity represented was limited by the small number of donors. Pairwise subsampling indicated that sequencing depth was expected to affect the degree of clonotype sharing among donors.

Healthy HIV-negative adults with no recently reported acute infections or vaccinations were included as donors. Only Caucasian adults living in Nashville, Tennessee, USA were represented among the donors. In the unsorted samples, tens of millions of PBMCs were counted, and genomic DNA was extracted using the QIAamp DNA Blood Mini kit. Blood was obtained by leukapheresis, after which PBMCs were separated by Ficoll-Histopaque density gradient centrifugation and cryopreserved in liquid nitrogen vapor phase. TCR CDR3 regions were amplified from genomic DNA by multiplex PCR using the deep immunoSEQ assay. Genomic DNA extracted from each cell subset was distributed evenly over all wells of several immunoSEQ 96-well plates, and each plate served as one replicate. For unsorted PBMC, roughly 0.3 ug genomic DNA, equal to around 30,000 T cell genomes, was loaded into each replicate PCR. Ten immunoSEQ deep assay plates were used to sequence unsorted PBMC genomic DNA. Purified libraries were quantified with a Qubit 3.0 fluorometer, sized on a Bioanalyzer 2100, and re-quantified with the KAPA Library Quantification kit. Every immunoSEQ 96-well plate was sequenced on a dedicated single-read 150-cycle Illumina NextSeq 550 flow cell. From the authors' description of their analysis: Because only junctional sequences without quality scores were contained in the immunoSEQ output, filtering matching that applied to full-length reads could not be performed. Sequences were annotated with PyIR, a Python wrapper for IgBLAST v1.9, and V/J genes and CDR3 were assigned using IMGT germline references. Any read was removed if the V/J assignment was weak (E-value above 1e-6), the CDR3 was missing, or the read contained stop codons, out-of-frame junctions, or ambiguous translated residues. V3J clonotypes were defined by identical inferred V gene, J gene, and CDR3 amino acid sequence. Percentage overlap between repertoires was calculated by dividing the number of shared unique clonotypes by the size of the smaller repertoire. Repertoire richness was assessed with RTK rarefaction, the Chao1 estimator, and Recon v2.1 estimates of unobserved clonotypes. The source is immuneACCESS, and TCRdb retained only in-frame sequences with V and J called. Part of the clones is not carried over; for the studies checked, unresolved V genes explain less than half of this, and the remainder is unexplained. V, J and clone size reflect that table, while D and trimming were determined from the DNA. In all, the sample holds fewer than 550,000 clones, and over 60% of those were seen once. Around 13% of the sample is taken by the ten largest.

The material sequenced was PBMCs. The receptor was derived from a woman between 40 and 50 years old in good health. Some clones in this sample may be carry-over from other donors' samples.

The DNA is as follows: TGTGCCATCAGCGCTTTGGACAGTACCTTAAACTATGGCTACACCTTC. It specifies CAISALDSTLNYGYTF. Here the chain combines TRBV10-3 and TRBJ1-2; 6 matching bases give a weak D call of TRBD1. V sheds 6 bases and J sheds 2 bases, leaving 19 bases between their ends. The CDR3 measures 16 amino acids from cysteine to phenylalanine. CDR3 DNA only is kept here, 48 bases in frame from base 1. CDR1 ENHRY and CDR2 SYGVKD were looked up in the germline V gene.